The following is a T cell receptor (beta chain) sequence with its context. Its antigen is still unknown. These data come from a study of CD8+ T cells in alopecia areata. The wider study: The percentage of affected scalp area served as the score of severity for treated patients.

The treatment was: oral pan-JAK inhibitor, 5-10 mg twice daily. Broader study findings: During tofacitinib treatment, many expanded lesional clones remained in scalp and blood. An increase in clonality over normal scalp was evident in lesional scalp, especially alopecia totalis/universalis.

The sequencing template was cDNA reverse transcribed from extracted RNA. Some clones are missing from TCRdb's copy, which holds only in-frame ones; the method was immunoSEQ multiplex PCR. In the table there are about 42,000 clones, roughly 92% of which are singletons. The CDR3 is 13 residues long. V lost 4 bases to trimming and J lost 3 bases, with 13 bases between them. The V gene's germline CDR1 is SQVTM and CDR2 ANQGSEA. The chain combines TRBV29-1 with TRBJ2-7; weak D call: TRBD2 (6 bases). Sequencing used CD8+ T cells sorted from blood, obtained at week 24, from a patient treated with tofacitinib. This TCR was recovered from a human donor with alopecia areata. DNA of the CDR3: TGCAGCGTTGCTGAGGGACTTGGCTACGAGCAGTACTTC. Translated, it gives CSVAEGLGYEQYF.